The 29 T cell receptor beta chains below all came from one sample that was sequenced in a study of cytomegalovirus exposure and HLA in healthy donors. Primers: 60 Vbeta forward and 13 Jbeta reverse. Sequencing was performed with immunoSEQ multiplex PCR; in TCRdb, only in-frame clones are kept and a portion is missing. The sample consists of roughly 140,000 clones, less than 90% of them appearing once. Source material: PBMCs. Receptor source: a boy aged 2-9 years in good health and CMV-seronegative.

The J gene is TRBJ2-2, the V gene TRBV25-1; D is unclear. Germline CDR1 MGHDK, CDR2 SYGVNS. CDR3 size: 15 residues. V shed 2 bases and J shed 1 base, with 8 bases lying between them. Here the CDR3 DNA reads TGTGCCAGCAGTGAAGCCGCCAGGAACACCGGGGAGCTGTTTTTT. This codes for CASSEAARNTGELFF.

CDR3 loop: CASRRLSPARTGELFF. The CDR3 DNA reads TGTGCCTCTCGGCGACTCTCCCCGGCGAGGACCGGGGAGCTGTTTTTT. J is TRBJ2-2 and V is TRBV2; D remains ambiguous. Trimming took 11 bases from V and 5 from J, leaving 24 bases between them. Germline V CDR1 and CDR2: SNHLY, FYNNEI. This CDR3 contains 16 residues.

This chain joins TRBV28 and TRBJ2-3; TRBD2 matches at 11 bases. The CDR3 covers 15 residues. Trimming removed 7 bases from V and 4 bases from J; junction bases left unmatched: 7. CDR1 and CDR2 (germline): MDHEN, SYDVKM. CDR3 loop: CASNRLAGRADTQYF. The CDR3 DNA reads as TGTGCCAGCAATAGACTAGCGGGACGGGCAGATACGCAGTATTTT.

The rearrangement joins TRBV9 to TRBJ2-2; D might be TRBD2 (5 bases). This CDR3 is built from 14 residues. Trimming removed 0 bases at V and 6 bases at J, with 9 bases between. Germline CDR1 and CDR2: SGDLS and YYNGEE. CDR3 protein: CASSVASRAGELFF. Written as DNA, the CDR3 is TGTGCCAGCAGCGTAGCTAGCCGGGCCGGGGAGCTGTTTTTT.

This sequence joins TRBV15 and TRBJ2-2; TRBD1 matches at 8 bases. The CDR3 has 14 amino acids. V was pared by 6 bases and J by 6 bases, with 6 bases of the junction left unmatched. Germline V gives CDR1 LNHNV, CDR2 YYDKDF (reference sequence). The CDR3 reads CATRAQGAPGELFF. The CDR3 nucleotides read TGTGCCACCAGGGCGCAGGGGGCTCCCGGGGAGCTGTTTTTT.

The genes are TRBV7-2 and TRBJ1-2; D uncertain. Germline values: CDR1 SGHTA, CDR2 FQGNSA. V dropped 1 base and J dropped 8 bases, with 8 bases sitting between them. The CDR3 sequence is 12 residues long. This CDR3 is CASSLDGEGYTF. DNA for the CDR3: TGTGCCAGCAGCTTAGACGGGGAAGGCTACACCTTC.

The chain is built from TRBV4-1 and TRBJ2-7; no reliable D call. Germline V gene sequence: CDR1 MGHRA, CDR2 YSYEKL. V was shortened by 1 base and J by 6 bases, with 10 bases between the two germline ends. There are 13 residues in the CDR3. This CDR3 is CASSQVKTTEQYF. The CDR3 coding sequence is TGCGCCAGCAGCCAAGTAAAAACTACCGAGCAGTACTTC.

This chain links TRBV27 with TRBJ2-7, with D perhaps matching TRBD1 (7 bases). Germline V gene lookup returns CDR1 MNHEY and CDR2 SMNVEV (reference sequence). V was clipped by 0 bases and J by 1 base, with 10 bases between them. There are 15 residues in the CDR3. The chain's CDR3 is CASSLSRGQSYEQYF. CDR3 DNA: TGTGCCAGCAGTTTATCGCGGGGACAGTCCTACGAGCAGTACTTC.

V usage is TRBV7-8 and J usage is TRBJ1-5, with TRBD1 identical over 8 bases. The CDR3 is 15 residues long. The J segment lost 1 base and the V segment lost 8 bases, leaving 7 bases of the junction unmatched. Germline lookup yields CDR1 SGHVS and CDR2 FQNEAQ. In DNA form, the CDR3 reads TGTGCCAGCCGCGCTGACAGGGGAAGCAATCAGCCCCAGCATTTT. Translating it yields CASRADRGSNQPQHF.

The V gene is TRBV15, the J gene TRBJ2-3, with D maybe TRBD1 (6 bases). V lost 5 bases and J lost 0, with 9 bases in between. The V gene's germline CDR1 is LNHNV and CDR2 YYDKDF (reference sequence). This CDR3 has 14 amino acids. This CDR3 is CATSSDRSTDTQYF. The CDR3 coding sequence is TGTGCCACCAGCTCAGACAGGAGCACAGATACGCAGTATTTT.

This chain connects TRBV28 to TRBJ2-7; TRBD1 is a possible D gene (6 bases). Germline V lookup: CDR1 MDHEN, CDR2 SYDVKM. Trimming took off 4 bases at V and 3 bases at J, with 25 bases between the two ends. The CDR3 totals 18 residues. The CDR3 sequence: CASSSDRNRVGGDYEQYF. CDR3 bases: TGTGCCAGCAGTTCCGATCGGAACAGGGTAGGGGGAGACTACGAGCAGTACTTC.

The CDR3 DNA sequence: TGTGCCAGCAGTCCCCCCGGACTAGCGGGGGGAGGGAATGAGCAGTTCTTC. As protein: CASSPPGLAGGGNEQFF. The V and J genes are TRBV28 and TRBJ2-1, with 14 bases lining up with TRBD2. J lost 7 bases, V lost 5 bases, and 10 bases had no gene match. The CDR3 spans 17 residues. Looked up from germline, CDR1 is MDHEN and CDR2 is SYDVKM.

The V and J genes are TRBV5-1 and TRBJ1-2; tentative D call: TRBD1 (5 bases). Germline loops: CDR1 SGHRS, CDR2 YFSETQ. The V and J ends lost 5 bases and 5 bases respectively, with 19 bases between them. The CDR3 length is 15 residues. As DNA, the CDR3 is TGCGCCAGCAGTCCGGAGGGCAAGGGGACTTATGGCTACACCTTC. It encodes CASSPEGKGTYGYTF.

The V and J genes are TRBV6-1 and TRBJ1-5, with 8 bases matching TRBD1. The CDR3 has 16 amino acids. Germline lookup yields CDR1 MNHNS and CDR2 SASEGT. With V trimmed by 2 bases and J by 6 bases, 9 bases remained unmatched. The CDR3 sequence: CASSEFPQGASQPQHF. In DNA form, the CDR3 reads TGTGCCAGCAGTGAATTCCCGCAGGGGGCTTCTCAGCCCCAGCATTTT.

V gene TRBV6-5 combines with J gene TRBJ2-7; 8 bases agree with TRBD2. Germline loops: CDR1 MNHEY, CDR2 SVGAGI. CDR3 length equals 14 residues. The junction had 7 bases not matched to a gene; V was cut back by 4 bases and J by 5 bases. Here the CDR3 reads CASSSGTRVDEQYF. CDR3 DNA sequence: TGTGCCAGCAGTTCCGGGACTAGAGTCGACGAGCAGTACTTC.

The chain couples TRBV7-9 to TRBJ1-1; possibly TRBD1 for D (6 bases). Germline-derived CDR1 and CDR2 are SEHNR and FQNEAQ (reference sequence). The V gene lost 3 bases and the J gene lost 1 base, with 12 bases spanning the gap. This CDR3 comprises 15 residues. Here the CDR3 reads CASSFEGGGNTEAFF. DNA of the CDR3: TGTGCCAGCAGCTTCGAAGGGGGGGGGAACACTGAAGCTTTCTTT.

The rearrangement links TRBV27 to TRBJ2-1, with TRBD1 identical over 8 bases. The V gene end was trimmed by 5 bases and the J gene end by 9 bases; junction bases not matched to a gene: 15. Germline values: CDR1 MNHEY, CDR2 SMNVEV (reference sequence). The CDR3 sequence is 16 residues long. CDR3 sequence: CASSLPFRTGKGEQFF. DNA for the CDR3: TGTGCCAGCAGTCTCCCCTTTAGGACAGGGAAGGGTGAGCAGTTCTTC.

This sequence joins TRBV10-1 and TRBJ2-1, with 10 bases matching TRBD2. This CDR3 has 15 amino acids. Germline assignment: CDR1 WNHNN and CDR2 SYGVQD (reference sequence). V was pared by 2 bases and J by 6 bases, with 4 bases of the junction left unmatched. CDR3: CASSERLAGPNEQFF. CDR3 nucleotide sequence: TGCGCCAGCAGTGAGAGACTAGCGGGCCCCAATGAGCAGTTCTTC.

The genes are TRBV27 and TRBJ2-1; D is possibly TRBD2 (7 bases). The CDR3 runs to 15 residues. The germline gives CDR1 MNHEY, CDR2 SMNVEV (reference sequence). With 4 bases removed from V and 6 bases from J, the gap between germline ends came to 16 bases. In nucleotides, the CDR3 is TGTGCCAGCAGTTCGAGGGGGGGTGGGGTCAATGAGCAGTTCTTC. This encodes CASSSRGGGVNEQFF.

This clone showed up just once. The chain uses TRBV11-3 and TRBJ2-5, with 9 bases that match TRBD2. V lost 5 bases, J lost 2 bases, and 6 bases stayed unmatched. The CDR3 is 15 amino acids. Per germline, CDR1 SGHNT and CDR2 YENEEA. CDR3 residues: CASSIGTSLQETQYF. The DNA for the CDR3 is TGTGCCAGCAGCATAGGGACTAGCTTACAAGAGACCCAGTACTTC.

This clone was detected only once. The junction shows a germline mismatch at one end, possibly a read error. The V gene is TRBV2, the J gene TRBJ2-7, with D possibly being TRBD2 (5 bases). The CDR3 sequence is 12 residues long. The germline V gene has CDR1 SNHLY and CDR2 FYNNEI. This CDR3 reads CASSEAAGVWHF. DNA for the CDR3: TGTGCCAGCAGTGAAGCGGCCGGGGTTTGGCACTTC.

The chain links TRBV9 to TRBJ1-3, with D perhaps matching TRBD1 (5 bases). The CDR3 has 18 residues. V was cut by 3 bases and J by 0 bases, with 19 bases left in between. In germline, CDR1 is SGDLS, CDR2 YYNGEE. The CDR3 sequence: CASSAGARWGGSGNTIYF. For the CDR3, the DNA is TGTGCCAGCAGCGCAGGCGCTAGATGGGGGGGCTCTGGAAACACCATATATTTT.

DNA for the CDR3: TGTGCCAGCAGTGAAGTGCGGGGATCCTACGAGCAGTACTTC. Protein sequence: CASSEVRGSYEQYF. The gene calls are TRBV25-1 and TRBJ2-7, with D tentatively TRBD2 (6 bases). This CDR3 is built from 14 residues. In germline, CDR1 is MGHDK, CDR2 SYGVNS. With 2 bases removed from V and 1 base from J, the gap between germline ends came to 9 bases.

The chain recombines TRBV5-1 with TRBJ2-4, with TRBD1 matching over 8 bases. Germline loops: CDR1 SGHRS, CDR2 YFSETQ. Unmatched junction bases numbered 10, after V lost 3 bases and J lost 8 bases. The CDR3 spans 15 residues. The CDR3 is CASSSTTGDLDIQYF. DNA for the CDR3: TGCGCCAGCAGCTCTACGACAGGGGACTTGGACATTCAGTACTTC. The full variable domain, rest sourced from reference TRBV5-1 and TRBJ2-4, is KAGVTQTPRYLIKTRGQQVTLSCSPISGHRSVSWYQQTPGQGLQFLFEYFSETQRNKGNFPGRFSGRQFSNSRSEMNVSTLELGDSALYLCASSSTTGDLDIQYFGAGTRLSVL.

The V gene is TRBV27, the J gene TRBJ2-1; D might be TRBD1 (7 bases). The CDR3 consists of 19 residues. Germline values: CDR1 MNHEY, CDR2 SMNVEV (reference sequence). V was shortened by 6 bases and J by 1 base, with 25 bases between the two germline ends. CDR3 nucleotide sequence: TGTGCCAGCAGCTCCAAAGGGGGGAGCCGGGACAGTTCCTACAATGAGCAGTTCTTC. It translates to CASSSKGGSRDSSYNEQFF.

For this clone: The sample holds other DNA sequences that translate to the same CDR3. CDR3 in amino acids: CASSLGGSYEQYF. The CDR3 coding sequence is TGTGCCAGCAGCCTAGGGGGCTCCTACGAGCAGTACTTC. J is TRBJ2-7 and V is TRBV28, with D perhaps matching TRBD1 (6 bases). Deletions cut 6 bases from V and 0 bases from J, with 9 bases between. The germline CDR1 and CDR2 sequences are MDHEN and SYDVKM. The CDR3 length is 13 residues.

The chain combines TRBV7-8 with TRBJ2-5; 9 positions agree with TRBD1. The ends lost 4 bases at V and 9 bases at J; junction bases unmatched: 12. This CDR3 is 15 amino acids long. Germline V gives CDR1 SGHVS, CDR2 FQNEAQ. The CDR3 DNA sequence: TGTGCCAGCAGCTCCGCCCGGGACAGGGCTCGATCCCAGTACTTC. Protein product: CASSSARDRARSQYF.

V usage is TRBV7-9 and J usage is TRBJ1-4; no clear D gene. Trimming took off 5 bases at V and 14 bases at J, with 9 bases between the two ends. The CDR3 runs to 10 residues. CDR1 is SEHNR and CDR2 is FQNEAQ in the germline V gene (reference sequence). The CDR3 DNA sequence: TGTGCCAGCAGCGGAGGTCGTCTGTTTTTT. Its protein is CASSGGRLFF.

This chain links TRBV12-5 with TRBJ1-6, with D unresolved. The V end was cut by 0 bases, the J end by 6 bases, with 24 bases between. Germline V gene lookup returns CDR1 LGHNT and CDR2 FRNRAP. The CDR3 sequence is 20 residues long. CDR3 in amino acids: CASGLVVQLFDAGRNSPLHF. As DNA, the CDR3 is TGTGCTAGTGGTTTGGTAGTACAGTTGTTTGATGCTGGGCGTAATTCACCCCTCCACTTT.